This TCR beta chain emerged from a study of CD8+ T cells in alopecia areata. Study-level information: Treated patients were dosed with oral tofacitinib, taking 5 to 10 mg twice daily.

Treatment here: oral pan-JAK inhibitor, 5-10 mg twice daily. The CDR3 covers 13 residues. Germline-derived CDR1 and CDR2 are MNHNY and SVGAGI (reference sequence). V shed 7 bases and J shed 5 bases, with 12 bases lying between them. Reverse transcription of extracted RNA yielded cDNA, which provided the sequencing template. The assay was immunoSEQ multiplex PCR, and TCRdb's table has in-frame clones only and misses some. Among around 190,000 clones listed, 50% to 60% were seen once. The material was CD4+ T cells sorted from blood, obtained at week 4, from a patient treated with tofacitinib. The source is a human donor with alopecia areata. The chain couples TRBV6-6 to TRBJ2-1, with D perhaps given as TRBD1 or TRBD2 (6 bases each). The CDR3 protein is CASTRRGNNEQFF. In DNA, the CDR3 is TGTGCCAGCACCAGGAGGGGGAACAATGAGCAGTTCTTC.